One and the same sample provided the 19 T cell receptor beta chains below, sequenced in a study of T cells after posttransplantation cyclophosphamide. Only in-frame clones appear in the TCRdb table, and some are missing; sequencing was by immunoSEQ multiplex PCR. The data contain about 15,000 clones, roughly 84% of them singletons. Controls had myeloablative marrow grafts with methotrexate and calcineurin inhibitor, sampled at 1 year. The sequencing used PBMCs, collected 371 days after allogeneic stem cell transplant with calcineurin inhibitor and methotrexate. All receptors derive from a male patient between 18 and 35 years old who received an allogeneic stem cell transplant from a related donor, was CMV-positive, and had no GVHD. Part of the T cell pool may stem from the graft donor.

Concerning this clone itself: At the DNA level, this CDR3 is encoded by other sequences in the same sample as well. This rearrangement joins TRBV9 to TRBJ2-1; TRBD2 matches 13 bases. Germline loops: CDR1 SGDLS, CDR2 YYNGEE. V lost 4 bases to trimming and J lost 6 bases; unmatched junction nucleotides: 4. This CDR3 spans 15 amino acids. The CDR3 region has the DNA TGTGCCAGCAGCTCCGGGACTAGCGGGGTCAATGAGCAGTTCTTC. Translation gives CASSSGTSGVNEQFF.

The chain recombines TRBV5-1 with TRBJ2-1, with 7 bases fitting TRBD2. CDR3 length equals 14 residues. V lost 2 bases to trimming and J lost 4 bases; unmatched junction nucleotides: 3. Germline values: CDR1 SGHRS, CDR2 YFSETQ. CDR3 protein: CASSLEREYNEQFF. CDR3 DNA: TGCGCCAGCAGCTTAGAGCGGGAATACAATGAGCAGTTCTTC.

The CDR3 nucleotides are TGTGCCAGCCTGATAACGGGGTTGGGCTCCTACGAGCAGTACTTC. Its protein product is CASLITGLGSYEQYF. The chain carries TRBV2 and TRBJ2-7; D might be TRBD2 (5 bases). Deletions cut 8 bases from V and 0 bases from J, with 17 bases between. Germline CDR1 and CDR2: SNHLY and FYNNEI. CDR3 length: 15 residues.

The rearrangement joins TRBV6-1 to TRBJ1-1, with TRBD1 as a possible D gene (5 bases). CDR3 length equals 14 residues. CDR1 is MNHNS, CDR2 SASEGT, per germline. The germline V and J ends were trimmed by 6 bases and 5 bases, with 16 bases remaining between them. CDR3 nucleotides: TGTGCCAGCAGAATCCTGGGGCGGATGACTGAAGCTTTCTTT. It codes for CASRILGRMTEAFF.

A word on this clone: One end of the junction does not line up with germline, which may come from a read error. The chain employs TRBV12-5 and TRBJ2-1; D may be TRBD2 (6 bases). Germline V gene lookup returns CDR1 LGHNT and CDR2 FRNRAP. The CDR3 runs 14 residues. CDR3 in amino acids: CASGSAGPYSEQFF. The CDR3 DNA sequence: TGTGCTAGTGGTTCTGCGGGGCCCTACAGTGAGCAGTTCTTC.

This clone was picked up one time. CDR3 sequence reads: CASSLREETQYF. DNA of the CDR3: TGTGCCAGTAGCCTCAGGGAAGAGACCCAGTACTTC. The chain combines TRBV19 with TRBJ2-5, with a weak D call TRBD1 (5 bases). This CDR3 spans 12 amino acids. V was cut by 6 bases and J by 3 bases, with 8 bases left in between. Germline CDR1 is LNHDA and CDR2 is SQIVND (reference sequence).

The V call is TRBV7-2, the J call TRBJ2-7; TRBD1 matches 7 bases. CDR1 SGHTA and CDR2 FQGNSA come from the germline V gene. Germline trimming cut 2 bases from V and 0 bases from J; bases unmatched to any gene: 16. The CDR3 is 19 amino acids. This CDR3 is CASSLFSGTVKRSSYEQYF. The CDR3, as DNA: TGTGCCAGCAGCTTATTTTCCGGGACAGTCAAGCGGAGCTCCTACGAGCAGTACTTC.

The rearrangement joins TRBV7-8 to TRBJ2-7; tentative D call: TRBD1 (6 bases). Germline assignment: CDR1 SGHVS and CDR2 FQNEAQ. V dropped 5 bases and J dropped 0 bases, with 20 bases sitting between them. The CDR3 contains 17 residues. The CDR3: CASSPLGALASSYEQYF. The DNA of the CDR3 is TGTGCCAGCAGCCCATTGGGGGCTCTTGCCTCCTCCTACGAGCAGTACTTC.

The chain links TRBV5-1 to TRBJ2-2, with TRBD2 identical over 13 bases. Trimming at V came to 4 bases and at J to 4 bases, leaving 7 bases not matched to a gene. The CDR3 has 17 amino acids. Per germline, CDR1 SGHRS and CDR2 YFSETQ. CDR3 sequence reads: CASSLGLAGVSTGELFF. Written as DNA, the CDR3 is TGCGCCAGCAGCCTCGGACTAGCGGGAGTGAGCACCGGGGAGCTGTTTTTT. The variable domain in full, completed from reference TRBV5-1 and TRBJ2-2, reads KAGVTQTPRYLIKTRGQQVTLSCSPISGHRSVSWYQQTPGQGLQFLFEYFSETQRNKGNFPGRFSGRQFSNSRSEMNVSTLELGDSALYLCASSLGLAGVSTGELFFGEGSRLTVL.

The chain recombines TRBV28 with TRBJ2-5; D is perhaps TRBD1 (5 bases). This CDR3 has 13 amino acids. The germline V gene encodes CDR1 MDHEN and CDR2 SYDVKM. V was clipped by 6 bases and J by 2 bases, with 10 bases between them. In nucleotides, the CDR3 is TGTGCCAGCAGGAACAACAGGCAAGAGACCCAGTACTTC. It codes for CASRNNRQETQYF.

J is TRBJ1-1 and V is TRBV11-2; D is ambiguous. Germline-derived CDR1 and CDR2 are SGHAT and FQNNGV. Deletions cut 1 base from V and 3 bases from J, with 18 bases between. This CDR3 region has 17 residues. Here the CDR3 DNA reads TGTGCCAGCAGCTTAGGTTCTGGGAGATACCAATACACTGAAGCTTTCTTT. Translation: CASSLGSGRYQYTEAFF.

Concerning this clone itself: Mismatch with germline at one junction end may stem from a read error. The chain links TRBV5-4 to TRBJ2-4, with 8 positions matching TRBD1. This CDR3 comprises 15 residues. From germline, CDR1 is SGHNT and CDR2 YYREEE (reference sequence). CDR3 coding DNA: TGCGCCAGCAGCCAAGTCCGGACAGGGCGGGACATTCAGTACTTC. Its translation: CASSQVRTGRDIQYF. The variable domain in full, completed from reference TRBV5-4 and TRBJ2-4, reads ETGVTQSPTHLIKTRGQQVTLRCSSQSGHNTVSWYQQALGQGPQFIFQYYREEENGRGNFPPRFSGLQFPNYSSELNVNALELDDSALYLCASSQVRTGRDIQYFGAGTRLSVL.

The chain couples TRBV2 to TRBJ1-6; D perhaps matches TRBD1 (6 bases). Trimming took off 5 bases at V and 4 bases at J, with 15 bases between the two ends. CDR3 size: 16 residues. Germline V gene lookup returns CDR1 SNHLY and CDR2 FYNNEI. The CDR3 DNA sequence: TGTGCCAGCAGTTACAGGGCGACGGGTTATAATTCACCCCTCCACTTT. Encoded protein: CASSYRATGYNSPLHF.

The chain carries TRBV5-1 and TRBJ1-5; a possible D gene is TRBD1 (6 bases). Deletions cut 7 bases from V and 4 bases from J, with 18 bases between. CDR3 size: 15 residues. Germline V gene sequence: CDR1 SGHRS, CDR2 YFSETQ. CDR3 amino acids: CASRKGEGRNQPQHF. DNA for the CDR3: TGCGCCAGCCGTAAGGGGGAGGGGAGGAATCAGCCCCAGCATTTT.

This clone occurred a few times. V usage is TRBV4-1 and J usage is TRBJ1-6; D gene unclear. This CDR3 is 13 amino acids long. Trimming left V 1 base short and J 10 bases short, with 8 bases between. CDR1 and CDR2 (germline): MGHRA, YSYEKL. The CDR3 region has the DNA TGCGCCAGCAGCCAAGTGGCAGGATCACCCCTCCACTTT. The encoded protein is CASSQVAGSPLHF.

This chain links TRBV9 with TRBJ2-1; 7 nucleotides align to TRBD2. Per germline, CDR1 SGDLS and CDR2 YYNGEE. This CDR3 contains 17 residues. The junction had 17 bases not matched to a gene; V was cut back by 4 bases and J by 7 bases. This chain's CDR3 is CASSPQGGSLFGNEQFF. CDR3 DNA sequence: TGTGCCAGCAGCCCCCAGGGCGGGAGCTTATTTGGGAATGAGCAGTTCTTC. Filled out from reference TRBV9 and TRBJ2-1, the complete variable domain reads DSGVTQTPKHLITATGQRVTLRCSPRSGDLSVYWYQQSLDQGLQFLIQYYNGEERAKGNILERFSAQQFPDLHSELNLSSLELGDSALYFCASSPQGGSLFGNEQFFGPGTRLTVL.

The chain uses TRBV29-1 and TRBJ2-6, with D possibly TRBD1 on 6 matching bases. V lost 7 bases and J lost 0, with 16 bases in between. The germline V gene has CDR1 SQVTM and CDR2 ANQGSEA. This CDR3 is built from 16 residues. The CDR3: CSAQDRFSSGANVLTF. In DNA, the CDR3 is TGCAGCGCCCAGGACAGATTTAGCTCTGGGGCCAACGTCCTGACTTTC.

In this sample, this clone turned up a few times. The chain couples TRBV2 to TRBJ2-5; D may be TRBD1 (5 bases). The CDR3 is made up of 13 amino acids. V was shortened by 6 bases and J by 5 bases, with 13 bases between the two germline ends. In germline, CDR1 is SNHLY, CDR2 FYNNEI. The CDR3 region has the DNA TGTGCCAGCAGGCCGGCAGGGTCGGAGACCCAGTACTTC. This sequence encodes CASRPAGSETQYF. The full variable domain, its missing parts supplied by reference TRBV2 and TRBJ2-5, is EPEVTQTPSHQVTQMGQEVILRCVPISNHLYFYWYRQILGQKVEFLVSFYNNEISEKSEIFDDQFSVERPDGSNFTLKIRSTKLEDSAMYFCASRPAGSETQYFGPGTRLLVL.

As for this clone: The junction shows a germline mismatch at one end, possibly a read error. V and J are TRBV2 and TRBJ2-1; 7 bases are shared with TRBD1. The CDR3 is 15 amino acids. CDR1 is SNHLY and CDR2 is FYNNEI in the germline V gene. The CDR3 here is CASSEIGQEYSEQFF. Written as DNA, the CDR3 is TGTGCCAGCAGTGAAATTGGACAGGAATACAGTGAGCAGTTCTTC.